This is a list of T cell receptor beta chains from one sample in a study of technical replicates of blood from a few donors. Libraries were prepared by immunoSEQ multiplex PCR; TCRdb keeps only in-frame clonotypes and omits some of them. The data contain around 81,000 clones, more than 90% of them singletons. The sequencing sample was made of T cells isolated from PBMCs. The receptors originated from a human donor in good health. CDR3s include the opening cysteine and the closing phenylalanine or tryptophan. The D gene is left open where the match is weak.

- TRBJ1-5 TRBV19 TGTGCCAGTAGTCTCCCAGGTAGCAATCAGCCCCAGCATTTT CASSLPGSNQPQHF
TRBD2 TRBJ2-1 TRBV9 TGTGCCAGCAGCGCCCGGACCGGGACTAGCGGCCGAGAGCAGTTCTTC CASSARTGTSGREQFF
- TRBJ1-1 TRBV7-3 TGTGCCAGCAGCCCCCAGGAGGCGAACACTGAAGCTTTCTTT CASSPQEANTEAFF
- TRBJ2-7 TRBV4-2 TGTGCCAGCAGCCCCGGTGCGGGCCGCTCCTACGAGCAGTACTTC CASSPGAGRSYEQYF
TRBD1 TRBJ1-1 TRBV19 TGTGCCACCGCCTCCCGGGACAGGGTCTATGAAGAGGCTTTCTTT CATASRDRVYEEAFF
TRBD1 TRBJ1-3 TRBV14 TGTGCCAGCAGCCCATCGACAGGGTCGAACACCATATATTTT CASSPSTGSNTIYF
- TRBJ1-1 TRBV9 TGTGCCAGCAGTACCTCGTGGCAGAACACTGAAGCTTTCTTT CASSTSWQNTEAFF
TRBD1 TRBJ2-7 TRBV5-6 TGTGCCAGCAGCTTGGACTACAGGGGGGCCCCCTACGAGCAGTACTTC CASSLDYRGAPYEQYF
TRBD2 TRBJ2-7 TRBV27 TGTGCCAGCAGTCCCCTAGGGAGTGTAGCGGGAGACGAGCAGTACTTC CASSPLGSVAGDEQYF
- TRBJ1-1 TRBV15 TGTGCTGGGGAGGGTGATGAAGCTTTCTTT CAGEGDEAFF
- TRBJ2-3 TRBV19 TGTGCCAGTAGTTCTAGCGCAGATACGCAGTATTTT CASSSSADTQYF
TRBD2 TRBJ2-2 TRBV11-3 TGTGCCAGCAGCTTTAGACTAGCGGAGAACACCGGGGAGCTGTTTTTT CASSFRLAENTGELFF
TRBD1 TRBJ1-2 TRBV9 TGTGCCAGCAGCCCGTCAGGACAGGGAGACTATGGCTACACCTTC CASSPSGQGDYGYTF
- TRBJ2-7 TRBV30 TGTGCCTGGAGTCGAGGGATGGAGACCACCTACGAGCAGTACTTC CAWSRGMETTYEQYF
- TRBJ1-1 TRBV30 TGTGCCTGGAGTTCGTACACTGAAGCTTTCTTT CAWSSYTEAFF
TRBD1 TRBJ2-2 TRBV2 TGTGCCAGCAAACAGGGGGAGGTTGAGAACACCGGGGAGCTGTTTTTT CASKQGEVENTGELFF
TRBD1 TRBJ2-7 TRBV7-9 TGTGCCAGCAGCCGAATACCCGGGACAGGGTTCTACGAGCAGTACTTC CASSRIPGTGFYEQYF